The 14 T cell receptor beta chains below were found in one sample sequenced in a study of cytomegalovirus exposure and HLA in healthy donors. The PCR used 60 Vbeta and 13 Jbeta primers. Profiling relied on immunoSEQ multiplex PCR, and the TCRdb table lists in-frame clones only, not all of them. The table includes 75,000 to 100,000 clones, around 8% detected once. The sample was PBMCs. These receptors were obtained from a man over 45 in good health and CMV-seronegative.

The J gene is TRBJ2-3, the V gene TRBV9, with D maybe TRBD1 (5 bases). This CDR3 has 17 residues. Germline CDR1 reads SGDLS; CDR2 reads YYNGEE. Trimming shortened V by 1 base and J by 0 bases, and 15 bases separated the two germline ends. The CDR3 loop reads CASSVRGYGDSTDTQYF. CDR3 sequence (DNA): TGTGCCAGCAGCGTAAGGGGTTACGGAGACAGCACAGATACGCAGTATTTT.

This clone was seen a few times. The gene calls are TRBV5-1 and TRBJ2-7; 8 nucleotides match TRBD1. The ends lost 4 bases at V and 1 base at J; junction bases unmatched: 16. CDR1 and CDR2 (germline): SGHRS, YFSETQ. The CDR3 consists of 18 residues. The chain's CDR3 is CASSPRLMGTGVSYEQYF. The CDR3 region has the DNA TGCGCCAGCAGCCCCCGCCTAATGGGGACAGGAGTTTCCTACGAGCAGTACTTC.

There are a few counts of this clone. This chain uses TRBV6-6 with TRBJ1-4; D gene ambiguous. Trimming stripped 5 bases from V and 6 bases from J, with 7 bases between. The CDR3 sequence is 12 residues long. Germline V CDR1 and CDR2: MNHNY, SVGAGI (reference sequence). The DNA for the CDR3 is TGTGCCAGCAGTCTTATCTATGAAAAACTGTTTTTT. It is translated as CASSLIYEKLFF.

The table lists this clone with a few counts. The chain carries TRBV7-9 and TRBJ2-3; TRBD2 matches 13 bases. Losses at the gene ends were 4 bases for V and 3 bases for J; bases not matched to a gene: 7. In germline, CDR1 is SEHNR, CDR2 FQNEAQ (reference sequence). The CDR3 totals 17 residues. The CDR3 loop is CASSSGLAGVRTDTQYF. The CDR3, as DNA: TGTGCCAGCAGCTCCGGACTAGCGGGAGTCCGTACAGATACGCAGTATTTT.

This clone was counted only a few times. V and J are TRBV2 and TRBJ2-7; no clear D gene. CDR1 and CDR2 (germline): SNHLY, FYNNEI. There are 12 residues in the CDR3. Trimming shortened V by 3 bases and J by 1 base, and 4 bases separated the two germline ends. The CDR3: CASSESSYEQYF. For the CDR3, the DNA is TGTGCCAGCAGTGAGAGTTCCTACGAGCAGTACTTC.

Comments on this clone: The CDR3 carries no conserved terminal phenylalanine or tryptophan, so it likely arises from a read error. The chain employs TRBV5-1 and TRBJ1-2; D is possibly TRBD1 (6 bases). Germline CDR1 reads SGHRS; CDR2 reads YFSETQ. V was trimmed by 4 bases and J by 7 bases, leaving 20 bases between them. The CDR3 contains 15 residues. CDR3 sequence (DNA): TGCGCCAGCAGCCACGGGCAGGGGCCGATGGGTGGCTACACCGTC. This translates into CASSHGQGPMGGYTV.

This clone was seen many times. This chain joins TRBV6-4 and TRBJ2-3, with 7 bases matching TRBD2. CDR1 is MRHNA and CDR2 is SNTAGT in the germline V gene. This CDR3 spans 14 amino acids. After removal of 6 bases from V and 3 bases from J, the junction contained 6 bases not matched to a gene. The CDR3 DNA follows: TGTGCCAGCAGCATGGCGGGAGAAACAGATACGCAGTATTTT. Protein: CASSMAGETDTQYF.

The J gene is TRBJ2-7, the V gene TRBV2; D is unclear. The CDR3 sequence is 10 residues long. Trimming took 3 bases from V and 9 from J, leaving 6 bases between them. Germline lookup yields CDR1 SNHLY and CDR2 FYNNEI. CDR3 region: CASSDFLQYF. The DNA for the CDR3 is TGTGCCAGCAGTGATTTCCTGCAGTACTTC.

V gene TRBV28 combines with J gene TRBJ1-1; D unclear. The germline V and J ends were trimmed by 2 bases and 5 bases, with 15 bases remaining between them. Germline V CDR1 and CDR2: MDHEN, SYDVKM. The CDR3 runs 15 residues. CDR3 residues: CASSLVLKPGTEAFF. The CDR3 nucleotides read TGTGCCAGCAGTTTAGTTCTTAAACCGGGGACTGAAGCTTTCTTT. Variable domain in full (rest from reference TRBV28 and TRBJ1-1): DVKVTQSSRYLVKRTGEKVFLECVQDMDHENMFWYRQDPGLGLRLIYFSYDVKMKEKGDIPEGYSVSREKKERFSLILESASTNQTSMYLCASSLVLKPGTEAFFGQGTRLTVV.

The gene calls are TRBV7-9 and TRBJ2-5, with D uncertain. The CDR3 runs 17 residues. Germline-derived CDR1 and CDR2 are SEHNR and FQNEAQ (reference sequence). With 2 bases removed from V and 3 bases from J, the gap between germline ends came to 19 bases. The CDR3 loop reads CASSLPAENIREETQYF. CDR3 bases: TGTGCCAGCAGCTTACCGGCCGAAAACATACGGGAAGAGACCCAGTACTTC.

The chain employs TRBV5-5 and TRBJ1-2; no clear D gene. Per germline, CDR1 SGHKS and CDR2 YYEKEE (reference sequence). V dropped 0 bases and J dropped 4 bases, with 7 bases sitting between them. The CDR3 is 13 residues long. The CDR3 loop is CASSLDSLYGYTF. Written as DNA, the CDR3 is TGTGCCAGCAGCTTGGACAGCCTCTATGGCTACACCTTC.

The chain has TRBV5-4 and TRBJ2-3; the match to TRBD2 covers 9 bases. This CDR3 is 16 amino acids long. Germline V gives CDR1 SGHNT, CDR2 YYREEE (reference sequence). V was clipped by 3 bases and J by 6 bases; unmatched bases: 11. The chain's CDR3 is CASSSRGSGSADTQYF. In nucleotides, the CDR3 is TGTGCCAGCAGCTCCCGGGGTAGCGGGAGTGCTGATACGCAGTATTTT.

J is TRBJ2-3 and V is TRBV7-2, with a tentative D call TRBD2 (5 bases). Between the trimmed V and J ends, which lost 2 bases and 2 bases, there was a span of 14 bases. The CDR3 spans 16 residues. Per germline, CDR1 SGHTA and CDR2 FQGNSA. The CDR3 reads CASSLFAGTDTDTQYF. CDR3 coding DNA: TGTGCCAGCAGCTTATTCGCGGGTACAGACACAGATACGCAGTATTTT.

The V and J genes are TRBV6-5 and TRBJ2-2, with 8 bases matching TRBD1. This CDR3 region has 14 residues. V lost 6 bases and J lost 6; bases outside the gene matches: 6. Germline values: CDR1 MNHEY, CDR2 SVGAGI. CDR3 amino acids: CASRTGQAAGELFF. The CDR3 region has the DNA TGTGCCAGCAGGACGGGACAGGCCGCCGGGGAGCTGTTTTTT.